The 25 T cell receptor beta chains presented below share a single source sample, sequenced in a study of OX40 agonist ivuxolimab in advanced cancers. This table comes from immunoSEQ multiplex PCR, and its TCRdb copy is limited to in-frame clones, with some not included. The data contain 45,000 to 50,000 clones, roughly nine tenths of them singletons. The material was CD4+ or CD8+ T cells sorted from blood, obtained in a trial of the OX40 agonist ivuxolimab. These receptors were obtained from an adult with an advanced solid tumor such as melanoma, head and neck, liver or kidney cancer.

V and J are TRBV5-1 and TRBJ1-1, with 7 bases lining up with TRBD1. Germline V CDR1 and CDR2: SGHRS, YFSETQ. The CDR3 sequence is 16 residues long. Trimming took 0 bases from V and 5 from J; bases not matched to a gene: 10. As DNA, the CDR3 is TGCGCCAGCAGCTTGGCCCCCGTACAGGGGCAGACTGAAGCTTTCTTT. It yields the protein CASSLAPVQGQTEAFF.

This rearrangement joins TRBV15 to TRBJ2-3; D is unclear. Germline values: CDR1 LNHNV, CDR2 YYDKDF (reference sequence). The length of the CDR3 is 14 residues. The V gene lost 0 bases and the J gene lost 3 bases, with 7 bases spanning the gap. The CDR3 here is CATSRDSGTDTQYF. Written as DNA, the CDR3 is TGTGCCACCAGCAGAGATTCGGGTACAGATACGCAGTATTTT. The whole variable domain, remainder taken from reference TRBV15 and TRBJ2-3, is DAMVIQNPRYQVTQFGKPVTLSCSQTLNHNVMYWYQQKSSQAPKLLFHYYDKDFNNEADTPDNFQSRRPNTSFCFLDIRSPGLGDTAMYLCATSRDSGTDTQYFGPGTRLTVL.

This clone has more than one count but fewer than ten. The chain has TRBV6-1 and TRBJ1-1; D remains unclear. Trimming removed 5 bases from V and 5 bases from J, with 12 bases in between. Germline-derived CDR1 and CDR2 are MNHNS and SASEGT. The CDR3 totals 13 residues. The CDR3 bases are TGTGCCAGCAGTTCCCCCGGTCGGACTGAAGCTTTCTTT. It yields the protein CASSSPGRTEAFF.

The chain recombines TRBV19 with TRBJ2-6, with D maybe TRBD1 (6 bases). Per the germline V gene, CDR1 is LNHDA and CDR2 is SQIVND (reference sequence). There are 14 residues in the CDR3. Trimming stripped 4 bases from V and 2 bases from J, with 6 bases between. The CDR3 protein is CASSKGAGANVLTF. The CDR3 bases are TGTGCCAGTAGTAAGGGGGCTGGGGCCAACGTCCTGACTTTC. Full variable domain (remainder filled in from reference TRBV19 and TRBJ2-6): DGGITQSPKYLFRKEGQNVTLSCEQNLNHDAMYWYRQDPGQGLRLIYYSQIVNDFQKGDIAEGYSVSREKKESFPLTVTSAQKNPTAFYLCASSKGAGANVLTFGAGSRLTVL.

The V and J genes are TRBV5-6 and TRBJ2-2, with unresolved D. V lost 1 base to trimming and J lost 1 base, with 5 bases between them. The CDR3 loop spans 14 amino acids. Looked up from germline, CDR1 is SGHDT and CDR2 is YYEEEE. The CDR3 protein is CASSLKGNTGELFF. The CDR3 coding sequence is TGTGCCAGCAGCTTGAAGGGGAACACCGGGGAGCTGTTTTTT.

The chain uses TRBV5-4 and TRBJ2-5, with D unclear. Deletions cut 1 base from V and 2 bases from J, with 3 bases between. The CDR3 sequence is 12 residues long. The germline V gene has CDR1 SGHNT and CDR2 YYREEE (reference sequence). The CDR3 loop reads CASSLSQETQYF. DNA for the CDR3: TGTGCCAGCAGCTTGTCACAAGAGACCCAGTACTTC.

This chain uses TRBV4-1 with TRBJ2-5; 13 bases line up with TRBD2. V gave up 1 base and J gave up 1 base; unmatched junction bases: 12. The CDR3 extends over 20 amino acids. CDR1 and CDR2 (germline): MGHRA, YSYEKL. CDR3 residues: CASSQVSIQGLAGSQETQYF. CDR3 DNA sequence: TGCGCCAGCAGCCAAGTATCAATACAGGGACTAGCGGGAAGCCAAGAGACCCAGTACTTC.

The chain recombines TRBV5-1 with TRBJ2-1; 8 bases align to TRBD2. The CDR3 spans 16 residues. V dropped 5 bases and J dropped 3; count of bases not matched to a gene: 10. The V gene's germline CDR1 is SGHRS and CDR2 YFSETQ. The CDR3 region has the DNA TGCGCCAGCAGTCTCGGGGGGACTAGGAACTACAATGAGCAGTTCTTC. This encodes CASSLGGTRNYNEQFF.

This chain links TRBV5-1 with TRBJ1-2, with D unresolved. Germline CDR1 is SGHRS and CDR2 is YFSETQ. V was pared by 0 bases and J by 8 bases, with 14 bases between. The CDR3 covers 14 residues. The CDR3 is CASSLEATAMGYTF. The CDR3 bases are TGCGCCAGCAGCTTGGAAGCCACTGCTATGGGCTACACCTTC.

The count of this clone is one. This chain joins TRBV27 and TRBJ2-7; 9 nucleotides match TRBD1. V was clipped by 6 bases and J by 1 base; unmatched bases: 7. The germline gives CDR1 MNHEY, CDR2 SMNVEV (reference sequence). The CDR3 contains 15 residues. The chain's CDR3 is CASSKRGQGSYEQYF. In DNA, the CDR3 is TGTGCCAGCAGCAAAAGGGGACAGGGTTCCTACGAGCAGTACTTC.

The chain recombines TRBV6-5 with TRBJ1-1; 9 nucleotides agree with TRBD1. V lost 4 bases to trimming and J lost 4 bases; unmatched junction nucleotides: 7. Germline lookup yields CDR1 MNHEY and CDR2 SVGAGI. This CDR3 spans 15 amino acids. This chain's CDR3 is CASSSLGQGSTEAFF. Here the CDR3 DNA reads TGTGCCAGCAGTTCCCTTGGACAGGGGTCCACTGAAGCTTTCTTT.

V and J are TRBV2 and TRBJ2-1; D remains unclear. This CDR3 is 14 amino acids long. The germline V and J ends were trimmed by 7 bases and 1 base, with 11 bases remaining between them. In germline, CDR1 is SNHLY, CDR2 FYNNEI. Here the CDR3 reads CASTPAPSYNEQFF. For the CDR3, the DNA is TGTGCCAGCACCCCTGCTCCTTCCTACAATGAGCAGTTCTTC. Together with reference TRBV2 and TRBJ2-1, the CDR3 gives the full variable domain: EPEVTQTPSHQVTQMGQEVILRCVPISNHLYFYWYRQILGQKVEFLVSFYNNEISEKSEIFDDQFSVERPDGSNFTLKIRSTKLEDSAMYFCASTPAPSYNEQFFGPGTRLTVL.

The chain carries TRBV10-3 and TRBJ2-5, with 15 bases lining up with TRBD2. Germline V lookup: CDR1 ENHRY, CDR2 SYGVKD. The CDR3 has 19 residues. The V and J ends lost 4 bases and 1 base, in that order; junction bases with no gene match: 10. CDR3 nucleotide sequence: TGTGCCATCAGTGGGGCGGGACTAGCGGGGGGCCACCCCCAAGAGACCCAGTACTTC. It codes for CAISGAGLAGGHPQETQYF.

This chain connects TRBV19 to TRBJ2-7, with 10 bases fitting TRBD1. V shed 5 bases and J 4 bases; nucleotides not matched to a gene: 11. The CDR3 spans 16 residues. The germline CDR1 and CDR2 sequences are LNHDA and SQIVND (reference sequence). The CDR3 nucleotides read TGTGCCAGTAGTCCCCTTACAGGACAGGGGGTGTACGAGCAGTACTTC. This translates into CASSPLTGQGVYEQYF.

CDR3 DNA sequence: TGTGCCAGCAGTGAATCCCCTCCTAGCGGGAGGGACCTCTCTGGGGCCAACGTCCTGACTTTC. This codes for CASSESPPSGRDLSGANVLTF. The chain recombines TRBV6-1 with TRBJ2-6; 12 positions match TRBD2. Germline lookup yields CDR1 MNHNS and CDR2 SASEGT. Unmatched junction bases numbered 11, after V lost 2 bases and J lost 0 bases. The CDR3 is 21 residues long.

The J gene is TRBJ2-7, the V gene TRBV4-2; TRBD2 aligns across 10 bases. Germline trimming cut 1 base from V and 1 base from J; bases unmatched to any gene: 1. Per germline, CDR1 LGHNA and CDR2 YNFKEQ. The CDR3 is 15 residues long. CDR3 amino acids: CASSQVLAGSYEQYF. CDR3 DNA sequence: TGTGCCAGCAGCCAAGTACTAGCGGGATCCTACGAGCAGTACTTC.

This chain joins TRBV5-4 and TRBJ2-7, with 8 bases identical to TRBD1. The CDR3 sequence is 13 residues long. CDR1 SGHNT and CDR2 YYREEE come from the germline V gene (reference sequence). V shed 5 bases, J shed 6 bases, and the junction held 7 bases outside the gene matches. The CDR3 nucleotides are TGTGCCAGCAGGGAATCGACAGGGGTCGAGCAGTACTTC. Translating gives CASRESTGVEQYF.

The chain has TRBV5-1 and TRBJ2-1; D may match TRBD1 or TRBD2 (5 bases each). V was clipped by 1 base and J by 9 bases, with 14 bases between them. The CDR3 covers 14 residues. Germline V lookup: CDR1 SGHRS, CDR2 YFSETQ. The CDR3 DNA is TGCGCCAGCAGCTTGACTAGGGACCAGGGTGAGCAGTTCTTC. It translates to CASSLTRDQGEQFF.

The CDR3 coding sequence is TGTGCCAGCAGCTTAGGACAGTACAATGAGCAGTTCTTC. As protein: CASSLGQYNEQFF. The chain couples TRBV7-3 to TRBJ2-1; D perhaps matches TRBD1 (6 bases). The CDR3 contains 13 residues. The V end was cut by 2 bases, the J end by 4 bases, with 6 bases between. Germline V CDR1 and CDR2: SGHTA, FQGTGA.

The chain is built from TRBV5-1 and TRBJ1-1, with D unclear. V lost 1 base and J 1 base, leaving 8 bases between the germline ends. Germline-derived CDR1 and CDR2 are SGHRS and YFSETQ. This CDR3 region has 14 residues. This chain's CDR3 is CASSLSRKNTEAFF. The CDR3 DNA reads as TGCGCCAGCAGCTTGAGTAGGAAGAACACTGAAGCTTTCTTT.

The chain joins TRBV6-4 to TRBJ2-1, with TRBD2 identical over 12 bases. The germline gives CDR1 MRHNA, CDR2 SNTAGT. The CDR3 has 18 amino acids. V trimming: 0 bases; J trimming: 4 bases; junction bases outside the gene matches: 7. CDR3 sequence reads: CASSDSVHTSGGYNEQFF. For the CDR3, the DNA is TGTGCCAGCAGTGACTCGGTCCATACTAGCGGGGGGTACAATGAGCAGTTCTTC.

The V gene is TRBV30, the J gene TRBJ1-2, with D unclear. Germline CDR1 GTSNPN, CDR2 SVGIG (reference sequence). This CDR3 region has 12 residues. V lost 3 bases to trimming and J lost 1 base, with 6 bases between them. The CDR3 spells CAWSNSNYGYTF. The DNA for the CDR3 is TGTGCCTGGAGCAACAGTAACTATGGCTACACCTTC.

Turning to this clone: One end of the junction does not line up with germline, which may come from a read error. The V and J genes are TRBV7-7 and TRBJ2-1; D may be TRBD1 (6 bases). The CDR3 is 17 amino acids. Germline V lookup: CDR1 SSHAT, CDR2 FNYEAQ (reference sequence). The CDR3 reads CASSLEDSRTSYNEQFF. CDR3 nucleotides: TGTGCTAGCAGCTTAGAGGACAGTCGAACCTCCTACAATGAGCAGTTCTTC.

CDR3 sequence: CASSRTGGGLDYEQYF. For the CDR3, the DNA is TGTGCCAGCAGCCGGACAGGAGGAGGGTTGGATTACGAGCAGTACTTC. This chain uses TRBV11-2 with TRBJ2-7; possible D gene TRBD1, 7 bases. This CDR3 has 16 residues. CDR1 is SGHAT, CDR2 FQNNGV, per germline. Trimming left V 5 bases short and J 4 bases short, with 21 bases between.

This chain uses TRBV30 with TRBJ2-7; TRBD2 aligns across 8 bases. V trimming: 0 bases; J trimming: 3 bases; junction bases outside the gene matches: 10. In germline, CDR1 is GTSNPN, CDR2 SVGIG (reference sequence). The CDR3 is made up of 16 amino acids. The DNA of the CDR3 is TGTGCCTGGAGTGTCAGATTACTAGCGGCAAACTACGAGCAGTACTTC. Protein sequence: CAWSVRLLAANYEQYF.